The 27 T cell receptor beta chains below come from one sample, sequenced in a study of CD8+CD57+ T cells in acquired aplastic anemia. It was genomic DNA that served as the template for profiling TCR beta VDJ and CDR3. One entry per CDR3 protein, called by TCRdb with MiXCR from the reads. The table has more than 150,000 distinct CDR3 sequences, roughly 50% seen once. Previously, flow cytometry had revealed CD8+CD57+ cell expansion in the patients chosen for sequencing. Sequencing was carried out using sorted CD4+, CD8+, or CD8+CD57+ T cells (not recorded which) from PBMCs. These receptors all stem from a human donor with aplastic anemia.

In DNA, the CDR3 is TGTGCCAGCAGAAGGCAGGGAGGGACTGAAGCTTTCTTT. This translates into CASRRQGGTEAFF. The V gene is TRBV19, the J gene TRBJ1-1; maybe TRBD1 (5 bases). The CDR3 extends over 13 amino acids. The V end lost 9 bases, the J end lost 5 bases, and 16 bases lay between the germline ends. The V gene's germline CDR1 is LNHDA and CDR2 SQIVND (reference sequence).

In DNA, the CDR3 is TGTGCCAGTAGTCCCCTCCCGGGACAGGGAACAGATACGCAGTATTTT. It codes for CASSPLPGQGTDTQYF. The V and J genes are TRBV19 and TRBJ2-3; the match to TRBD1 covers 9 bases. The CDR3 has 16 amino acids. V gave up 5 bases and J gave up 3 bases; unmatched junction bases: 9. CDR1 is LNHDA, CDR2 SQIVND, per germline (reference sequence).

The CDR3 loop reads CASSAARGQANTGELFF. The CDR3 DNA follows: TGTGCCAGCAGCGCAGCCAGGGGACAAGCGAACACCGGGGAGCTGTTTTTT. The chain has TRBV9 and TRBJ2-2, with D possibly matching TRBD1 (6 bases). There are 17 residues in the CDR3. Germline V CDR1 and CDR2: SGDLS, YYNGEE. The V and J ends lost 3 bases and 0 bases respectively, with 15 bases between them. Looking up the rest from reference TRBV9 and TRBJ2-2 gives the full variable domain: DSGVTQTPKHLITATGQRVTLRCSPRSGDLSVYWYQQSLDQGLQFLIQYYNGEERAKGNILERFSAQQFPDLHSELNLSSLELGDSALYFCASSAARGQANTGELFFGEGSRLTVL.

The J gene is TRBJ2-1, the V gene TRBV29-1; 11 bases align to TRBD1. With V trimmed by 7 bases and J by 3 bases, 5 bases remained unmatched. The CDR3 totals 14 residues. Germline CDR1 SQVTM, CDR2 ANQGSEA. CDR3 nucleotides: TGCAGCGGCATGGGACAGGGGGACTACAATGAGCAGTTCTTC. Residues: CSGMGQGDYNEQFF.

The V and J genes are TRBV20-1 and TRBJ2-5; perhaps D is TRBD1 or TRBD2 (7 bases each). CDR1 and CDR2 (germline): DFQATT, SNEGSKA (reference sequence). This CDR3 has 13 amino acids. Trimming took 6 bases from V and 5 from J, leaving 16 bases between them. CDR3 DNA: TGCAGTGCCCTGGGGGAGGGGGCTGAGACCCAGTACTTC. Translating gives CSALGEGAETQYF.

CDR3 nucleotide sequence: TGTGCCAGCAGCTTAGAGGGTCCCTACGAGCAGTACTTC. Its protein product is CASSLEGPYEQYF. This sequence joins TRBV7-9 and TRBJ2-7; D unresolved. Germline V gene sequence: CDR1 SEHNR, CDR2 FQNEAQ (reference sequence). V was trimmed by 1 base and J by 2 bases, leaving 6 bases between them. This CDR3 spans 13 amino acids.

The genes are TRBV29-1 and TRBJ2-7; 12 bases fit TRBD2. Germline assignment: CDR1 SQVTM and CDR2 ANQGSEA. The CDR3 covers 15 residues. With 3 bases clipped from V and 2 bases from J, the junction kept 5 bases outside the gene matches. The CDR3 sequence is CSVDGTSGYAYEQYF. The CDR3, as DNA: TGCAGCGTTGATGGGACTAGCGGGTATGCCTACGAGCAGTACTTC.

This clonotype has a handful of counts. CDR3 nucleotides: TGTGCCAGTACCCGTGAGGGGCATGCGGGCAATCAGCCCCAGCATTTT. Translating gives CASTREGHAGNQPQHF. The chain employs TRBV19 and TRBJ1-5, with a possible D match to TRBD1 (5 bases). Germline CDR1 LNHDA, CDR2 SQIVND (reference sequence). The V end was cut by 7 bases, the J end by 2 bases, with 18 bases between. The CDR3 runs to 16 residues.

This clonotype has at least ten counts. The chain has TRBV7-9 and TRBJ2-7; the D is unclear. Germline V lookup: CDR1 SEHNR, CDR2 FQNEAQ (reference sequence). The CDR3 consists of 13 residues. Between the trimmed V and J ends, which lost 0 bases and 1 base, there was a span of 4 bases. The CDR3 here is CASSLAGSYEQYF. The CDR3 nucleotides read TGTGCCAGCAGCTTAGCAGGGTCCTACGAGCAGTACTTC.

The rearrangement links TRBV5-1 to TRBJ2-1; 9 bases fit TRBD2. With 4 bases clipped from V and 2 bases from J, the junction kept 10 bases outside the gene matches. The CDR3 spans 17 residues. CDR1 and CDR2 (germline): SGHRS, YFSETQ. The CDR3 loop reads CASSPSTSGLTYNEQFF. The CDR3 bases are TGCGCCAGCAGCCCCTCGACTAGCGGTCTGACCTACAATGAGCAGTTCTTC.

This clonotype has a count of ten or more. The rearrangement joins TRBV7-9 to TRBJ2-7; TRBD1 agrees at 9 bases. CDR3 length equals 14 residues. The J segment lost 3 bases and the V segment lost 6 bases, leaving 6 bases of the junction unmatched. CDR1 SEHNR and CDR2 FQNEAQ come from the germline V gene (reference sequence). The CDR3 spells CASSSGTGLYEQYF. The CDR3 DNA follows: TGTGCCAGCAGTTCCGGGACAGGGCTCTACGAGCAGTACTTC. Full variable domain (remainder filled in from reference TRBV7-9 and TRBJ2-7): DTGVSQNPRHKITKRGQNVTFRCDPISEHNRLYWYRQTLGQGPEFLTYFQNEAQLEKSRLLSDRFSAERPKGSFSTLEIQRTEQGDSAMYLCASSSGTGLYEQYFGPGTRLTVT.

About this clonotype itself: Since a much larger clone is just one base distant, this may be a read error. J is TRBJ2-3 and V is TRBV6-5; D unresolved. CDR1 MNHEY and CDR2 SVGAGI come from the germline V gene. The CDR3 contains 15 residues. V was clipped by 0 bases and J by 6 bases, with 13 bases between them. This chain's CDR3 is CASSYSTNQYDTQYF. The CDR3 DNA sequence: TGTGCCAGCAGTTACTCGACCAATCAGTACGATACGCAGTATTTT.

On this clonotype itself: With a much larger clone just one base away, this may be a read error. This chain uses TRBV10-3 with TRBJ1-2, with D hard to call. CDR3 length: 14 residues. Trimming shortened V by 6 bases and J by 5 bases, and 16 bases separated the two germline ends. Per germline, CDR1 ENHRY and CDR2 SYGVKD. The CDR3 DNA follows: TGTGCCATCAGACGGGCAGGATTCGAATATGGCTACACCTTC. Translating it yields CAIRRAGFEYGYTF.

V gene TRBV6-2 or TRBV6-3 combines with J gene TRBJ2-1; 11 bases are shared with TRBD1. From germline, CDR1 is MNHEY and CDR2 SVGEGT. The V and J ends lost 6 bases and 9 bases, in that order; junction bases with no gene match: 7. CDR3 size: 14 residues. The CDR3: CASRHTGTGGEQFF. The CDR3 DNA sequence: TGTGCCAGCAGACATACCGGGACAGGGGGTGAGCAGTTCTTC.

The chain couples TRBV15 to TRBJ1-6, with a tentative D call TRBD1 (5 bases). Per germline, CDR1 LNHNV and CDR2 YYDKDF (reference sequence). V lost 11 bases, J lost 10 bases, and 27 bases lay in between. CDR3 length equals 16 residues. CDR3 in amino acids: CAACSGRARVKSPLHF. Written as DNA, the CDR3 is TGTGCCGCCTGCTCCGGACGGGCCAGGGTAAAGTCACCCCTCCACTTT.

The chain employs TRBV10-3 and TRBJ1-2; D is uncertain. Germline V CDR1 and CDR2: ENHRY, SYGVKD. The V end lost 2 bases, the J end lost 5 bases, and 15 bases lay between the germline ends. CDR3 length: 15 amino acids. The CDR3 loop reads CAISEPGGVLYGYTF. The CDR3 bases are TGTGCCATCAGTGAGCCGGGCGGGGTTTTGTATGGCTACACCTTC.

V is TRBV5-5 and J is TRBJ1-5, with D possibly being TRBD1 (5 bases). V gave up 3 bases and J gave up 4 bases, with 11 bases separating them. The CDR3 consists of 14 residues. Germline values: CDR1 SGHKS, CDR2 YYEKEE (reference sequence). The CDR3 sequence is CASSSGWENQPQHF. The CDR3 DNA reads TGTGCCAGCAGCTCAGGGTGGGAAAATCAGCCCCAGCATTTT.

This CDR3 is CSVGIGRYGYTF. CDR3 DNA: TGCAGCGTTGGAATAGGGCGCTATGGCTACACCTTC. The gene calls are TRBV29-1 and TRBJ1-2, with no clear D. The CDR3 consists of 12 residues. Per germline, CDR1 SQVTM and CDR2 ANQGSEA. V lost 4 bases, J lost 4 bases, and 10 bases lay in between.

In regard to this clonotype: This sequence may be a read error, since a much larger clone differs from it by one base. The V call is TRBV27, the J call TRBJ2-7, with a tentative D call TRBD2 (5 bases). Germline lookup yields CDR1 MNHEY and CDR2 SMNVEV (reference sequence). The CDR3 is 12 amino acids. CDR3 region: CASSLTGYGQYF. For the CDR3, the DNA is TGTGCCAGCAGTTTGACGGGATACGGGCAGTACTTC.

This clonotype was found a few times. The chain is built from TRBV7-8 and TRBJ1-1, with D unclear. The CDR3 length is 16 residues. Germline V gives CDR1 SGHVS, CDR2 FQNEAQ. The ends were cut back, 2 bases at V and 1 base at J, with 14 bases in the middle. CDR3 residues: CASSLRRSGENTEAFF. CDR3 in DNA: TGTGCCAGCAGCTTAAGGCGGAGCGGAGAGAACACTGAAGCTTTCTTT.

Comments on this clonotype: It is likely a read error, because the conserved phenylalanine at the end of the CDR3 is missing. This chain links TRBV25-1 with TRBJ2-3; TRBD2 matches 11 bases. Germline loops: CDR1 MGHDK, CDR2 SYGVNS. Unmatched junction bases numbered 9, after V lost 2 bases and J lost 2 bases. This CDR3 comprises 18 residues. The CDR3 DNA sequence: TGTGCCAGCAGTGAAGGAAGGGCTAGCGGGGGGTTCACAGATACGCAGTATTCT. Protein: CASSEGRASGGFTDTQYS.

This clonotype occurred a few times. A much larger clone lies a single base off, so this may be a read error. V gene TRBV10-3 combines with J gene TRBJ2-2, with D possibly TRBD2 on 6 matching bases. The CDR3 consists of 16 residues. Germline V CDR1 and CDR2: ENHRY, SYGVKD. Here the CDR3 DNA reads TGTGCCATCAGTGAGTCCGGGCAGCAAAACACCGGGGGGCTGTTTTTT. It translates to CAISESGQQNTGGLFF.

The V call is TRBV6-5, the J call TRBJ2-1; D is ambiguous. Germline CDR1 reads MNHEY; CDR2 reads SVGAGI. The CDR3 length is 15 residues. Trimming cost V 2 bases and J 1 base, with 9 bases left between them. CDR3 sequence reads: CASSYAGRSYNEQFF. The CDR3 coding sequence is TGTGCCAGCAGTTACGCTGGTCGGTCCTACAATGAGCAGTTCTTC.

This clonotype has at least ten counts. V usage is TRBV4-2 and J usage is TRBJ1-4; 8 bases line up with TRBD1. This CDR3 is 18 amino acids long. Losses at the gene ends were 7 bases for V and 0 bases for J; bases not matched to a gene: 13. CDR1 and CDR2 (germline): LGHNA, YNFKEQ. The CDR3 bases are TGTGCCAGCACTAACCGGGACAGGCTACTTGCAACTAATGAAAAACTGTTTTTT. As protein: CASTNRDRLLATNEKLFF.

This chain joins TRBV9 and TRBJ2-1, with a tentative D call TRBD2 (5 bases). Germline V lookup: CDR1 SGDLS, CDR2 YYNGEE. The germline V and J ends were trimmed by 4 bases and 12 bases, with 20 bases remaining between them. The CDR3 extends over 14 amino acids. In nucleotides, the CDR3 is TGTGCCAGCAGCTCCATAAGTTATGGAGAGGGGCAGTTCTTC. Its translation is CASSSISYGEGQFF.

This rearrangement joins TRBV10-3 to TRBJ2-7; 11 positions agree with TRBD2. The J segment lost 2 bases and the V segment lost 6 bases, leaving 12 bases of the junction unmatched. CDR3 size: 17 residues. The germline V gene encodes CDR1 ENHRY and CDR2 SYGVKD. This chain's CDR3 is CAIRAGTSGVMAYEQYF. For the CDR3, the DNA is TGTGCCATCAGAGCGGGGACTAGCGGAGTTATGGCCTACGAGCAGTACTTC.

This clonotype was observed many times. The chain links TRBV19 to TRBJ1-6; D may be TRBD1 (5 bases). Per germline, CDR1 LNHDA and CDR2 SQIVND (reference sequence). The CDR3 sequence is 15 residues long. Between the trimmed V and J ends, which lost 6 bases and 8 bases, there was a span of 17 bases. In DNA form, the CDR3 reads TGTGCCAGTAGAATCCAACAGAAGGGACATTCACCCCTCCACTTT. Its translation: CASRIQQKGHSPLHF.